This TCR beta chain comes out of a study of cytomegalovirus exposure and HLA in healthy donors. Study overall: Of all 360 or so donors who were genotyped, about 84% belonged to the Caucasian-associated ancestry cluster. Study observations and caveats: Reports credit the classifier with highly specific, highly sensitive diagnosis of cytomegalovirus status. A later analysis found that most CMV-associated TCR beta chains appeared HLA-restricted.

Donors showed nominal health when sampled, although they likely had unrecorded immune exposures. 13 Jbeta primers and 60 Vbeta primers were used for the PCR. Assay: immunoSEQ multiplex PCR; the TCRdb copy retains only in-frame clones and omits some. This sample has over 40,000 clones; 70% to 80% occur once, and the top ten carry 2.5% to 3%. Trimming stripped 4 bases from V and 3 bases from J, with 7 bases between. The CDR3 runs 11 residues. Per germline, CDR1 SQVTM and CDR2 ANQGSEA. A remark on this clone: Its specificity is unknown.

The V and J genes are TRBV29-1 and TRBJ2-7, with D possibly TRBD1 on 6 matching bases. Sequencing used PBMCs. This TCR was recovered from a woman aged 40 to 50 in good health and CMV-seropositive. The CDR3 spells CSVGGGYEQYF. CDR3 bases: TGCAGCGTTGGAGGGGGCTACGAGCAGTACTTC.